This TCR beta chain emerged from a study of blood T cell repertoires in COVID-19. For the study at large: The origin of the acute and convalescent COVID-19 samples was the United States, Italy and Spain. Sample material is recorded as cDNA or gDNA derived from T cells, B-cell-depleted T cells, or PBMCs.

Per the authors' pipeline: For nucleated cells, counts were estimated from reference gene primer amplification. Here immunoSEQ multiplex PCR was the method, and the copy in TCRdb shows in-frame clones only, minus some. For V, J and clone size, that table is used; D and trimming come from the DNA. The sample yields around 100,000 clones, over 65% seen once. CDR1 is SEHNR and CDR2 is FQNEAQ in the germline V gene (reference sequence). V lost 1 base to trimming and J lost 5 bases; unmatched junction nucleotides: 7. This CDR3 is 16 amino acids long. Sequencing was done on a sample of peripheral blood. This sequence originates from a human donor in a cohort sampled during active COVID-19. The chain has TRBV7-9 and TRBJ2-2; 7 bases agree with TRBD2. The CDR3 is CASSLERVRGTGELFF. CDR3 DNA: TGTGCCAGCAGCTTAGAGAGAGTGCGGGGGACCGGGGAGCTGTTTTTT.